What follows is one T cell receptor (beta chain) and its context. Its antigen is as yet unknown. The ends were cut back, 2 bases at V and 2 bases at J, with 8 bases in the middle. This CDR3 contains 14 residues. Germline assignment: CDR1 MNHEY and CDR2 SMNVEV (reference sequence). Method: immunoSEQ multiplex PCR; TCRdb's copy keeps in-frame clones and lacks some. The sample shows more than 250,000 clones, roughly 91% of them seen only once. These data originate in a study of cytomegalovirus exposure and HLA in healthy donors. General study findings and limits: The classifier, whose performance was assessed in both the original and validation cohorts, reportedly diagnosed cytomegalovirus status with high specificity and sensitivity.

The sequenced sample was PBMCs. The chain employs TRBV27 and TRBJ2-3; a weak D match, TRBD2 (5 bases). The TCR sequence derives from a woman younger than 45 in good health and CMV-seronegative. The CDR3 DNA sequence: TGTGCCAGCAGTTTACTAGCCCCCACAGATACGCAGTATTTT. The encoded protein is CASSLLAPTDTQYF.